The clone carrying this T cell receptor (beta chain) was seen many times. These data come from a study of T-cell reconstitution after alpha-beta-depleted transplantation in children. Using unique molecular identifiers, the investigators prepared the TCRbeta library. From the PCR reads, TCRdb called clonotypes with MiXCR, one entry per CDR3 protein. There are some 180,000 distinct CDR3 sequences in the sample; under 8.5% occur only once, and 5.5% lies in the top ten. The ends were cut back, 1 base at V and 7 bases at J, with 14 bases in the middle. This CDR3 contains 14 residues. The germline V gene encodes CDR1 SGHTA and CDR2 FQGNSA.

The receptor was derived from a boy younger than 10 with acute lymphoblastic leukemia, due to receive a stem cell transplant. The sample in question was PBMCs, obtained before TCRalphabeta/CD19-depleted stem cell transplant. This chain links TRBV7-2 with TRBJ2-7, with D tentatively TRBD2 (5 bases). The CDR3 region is CASSLVTDSGEQYF. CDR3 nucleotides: TGTGCCAGCAGCTTAGTAACCGACTCGGGGGAGCAGTACTTC.